This entry lists 27 T cell receptor beta chains sequenced from one sample in a study of human T cells and chemical hapten exposure. Time point given: patch test 3, about 24 weeks after DPC sensitization. Indicated treatment: therapeutic diphenylcyclopropenone sensitization with weekly scalp DPC. TCRdb ran MiXCR on the RACE reads and lists one entry per CDR3 protein. This sample has over 55,000 distinct CDR3 sequences, with 11% found just once. The sample in question was whole blood, obtained in connection with sensitization to the hapten diphenylcyclopropenone (DPC). These receptors came from a woman in her forties or fifties with alopecia areata. Some clones in this sample may be carry-over from other donors' samples.

This clonotype occurred a few times. The J gene is TRBJ2-6, the V gene TRBV7-2; unclear D gene. The CDR3 has 15 amino acids. In germline, CDR1 is SGHTA, CDR2 FQGNSA. Trimming pared 1 base from V and 1 base from J, leaving 5 bases between. The CDR3 coding sequence is TGTGCCAGCAGCTTAGAGATATCTGGGGCCAACGTCCTGACTTTC. Residues: CASSLEISGANVLTF.

V gene TRBV29-1 combines with J gene TRBJ2-5, with D possibly matching TRBD2 (5 bases). The CDR3 consists of 14 residues. Germline-derived CDR1 and CDR2 are SQVTM and ANQGSEA. The V gene lost 6 bases and the J gene lost 2 bases, with 16 bases spanning the gap. The CDR3 nucleotides read TGCAGCGTAACGAGAGTTGGACTGCAAGAGACCCAGTACTTC. Protein sequence: CSVTRVGLQETQYF.

In this sample, this clonotype turned up once. The chain uses TRBV12-3 or TRBV12-4 and TRBJ1-1, with a possible D match to TRBD1 (5 bases). The CDR3 has 13 residues. V lost 7 bases and J lost 7, with 16 bases in between. CDR3 sequence: CASISGTAFEAFF. The CDR3 nucleotides are TGTGCCAGCATTTCCGGGACCGCTTTTGAAGCTTTCTTT.

This clonotype was counted only a few times. V and J are TRBV6-2 or TRBV6-3 and TRBJ2-3; tentatively, D is TRBD2 (6 bases). CDR3 size: 15 residues. Trimming cost V 3 bases and J 2 bases, with 12 bases left between them. The V gene's germline CDR1 is MNHEY and CDR2 SVGEGT. The CDR3 reads CASSYSGTNTDTQYF. The CDR3 coding sequence is TGTGCCAGCAGTTATAGCGGCACCAACACAGATACGCAGTATTTT.

This clonotype occurred a few times. The J gene is TRBJ2-1, the V gene TRBV19, with D maybe TRBD2 (5 bases). The CDR3 is made up of 16 amino acids. Germline V CDR1 and CDR2: LNHDA, SQIVND (reference sequence). V was shortened by 3 bases and J by 4 bases, with 16 bases between the two germline ends. CDR3 amino acids: CASSIPRDYTYNEQFF. The CDR3 bases are TGTGCCAGTAGTATCCCCCGAGACTATACGTACAATGAGCAGTTCTTC.

In this sample, this clonotype turned up a few times. The chain is built from TRBV7-6 and TRBJ1-2; D may be TRBD1 (5 bases). The CDR3 runs to 14 residues. The germline V gene encodes CDR1 SGHVS and CDR2 FNYEAQ. The ends were cut back, 1 base at V and 3 bases at J, with 9 bases in the middle. CDR3 residues: CASSLGSGDYGYTF. The DNA of the CDR3 is TGTGCCAGCAGCTTAGGGTCGGGGGACTATGGCTACACCTTC.

There are a few counts of this clonotype. This sequence joins TRBV7-6 and TRBJ2-2; D might be TRBD2 (5 bases). The CDR3 totals 14 residues. CDR1 SGHVS and CDR2 FNYEAQ come from the germline V gene. Trimming removed 5 bases from V and 1 base from J, with 8 bases in between. In DNA, the CDR3 is TGTGCCAGCAGCAAGGGAGTGAACACCGGGGAGCTGTTTTTT. Protein: CASSKGVNTGELFF.

In this sample, this clonotype turned up many times. V is TRBV7-9 and J is TRBJ1-2; possible D gene TRBD1, 5 bases. This CDR3 spans 14 amino acids. Germline V gene lookup returns CDR1 SEHNR and CDR2 FQNEAQ (reference sequence). V was clipped by 4 bases and J by 4 bases, with 13 bases between them. This CDR3 reads CASSSQGRAYGYTF. The CDR3 DNA sequence: TGTGCCAGCAGCTCCCAGGGTAGAGCCTATGGCTACACCTTC.

This clonotype was counted a few times. The chain joins TRBV6-6 to TRBJ2-1, with D possibly being TRBD1 or TRBD2 (6 bases each). This CDR3 has 14 residues. With 0 bases removed from V and 8 bases from J, the gap between germline ends came to 11 bases. Germline CDR1 is MNHNY and CDR2 is SVGAGI (reference sequence). For the CDR3, the DNA is TGTGCCAGCAGTTACTCGATTCGGGGGCATGAGCAGTTCTTC. Translated: CASSYSIRGHEQFF.

V is TRBV12-3 or TRBV12-4 and J is TRBJ1-5; 7 positions agree with TRBD1. V gave up 6 bases and J gave up 3 bases; unmatched junction bases: 5. The CDR3 is 14 residues long. The CDR3 loop is CASRVQGNNQPQHF. The CDR3 nucleotides are TGTGCCAGCAGAGTACAGGGGAACAATCAGCCCCAGCATTTT.

This clonotype was seen at least ten times. This chain uses TRBV18 with TRBJ1-6, with TRBD1 as a possible D gene (5 bases). The CDR3 is made up of 13 amino acids. Germline loops: CDR1 KGHSH, CDR2 LQKENI. The ends were cut back, 3 bases at V and 8 bases at J, with 8 bases in the middle. The CDR3 DNA reads as TGTGCCAGCTCACCCCAAGGGGATTCACCCCTCCACTTT. Translating it yields CASSPQGDSPLHF. The full variable domain, rest sourced from reference TRBV18 and TRBJ1-6, is NAGVMQNPRHLVRRRGQEARLRCSPMKGHSHVYWYRQLPEEGLKFMVYLQKENIIDESGMPKERFSAEFPKEGPSILRIQQVVRGDSAAYFCASSPQGDSPLHFGNGTRLTVT.

The CDR3 coding sequence is TGCGCCAGCACTACGGAGGCTCGGCCTAAAGCTTTCTTT. Amino acid sequence: CASTTEARPKAFF. The rearrangement links TRBV5-1 to TRBJ1-1; D not certain. The length of the CDR3 is 13 residues. The V end was cut by 6 bases, the J end by 9 bases, with 18 bases between. Germline V lookup: CDR1 SGHRS, CDR2 YFSETQ. The full variable domain, completed using reference TRBV5-1 and TRBJ1-1, is KAGVTQTPRYLIKTRGQQVTLSCSPISGHRSVSWYQQTPGQGLQFLFEYFSETQRNKGNFPGRFSGRQFSNSRSEMNVSTLELGDSALYLCASTTEARPKAFFGQGTRLTVV.

This clonotype came up many times. The junction departs from the called germline gene at one end, perhaps through a read error. This chain joins TRBV7-7 and TRBJ1-5; a weak D match, TRBD1 (5 bases). Germline V gives CDR1 SSHAT, CDR2 FNYEAQ (reference sequence). This CDR3 contains 23 residues. DNA for the CDR3: TGTGCTAGCAGCGACACCAAGTCATCTCTCGGGCGAGACAGAGCGGCGTGCAATCAGCCCCAGCATTTT. Amino acid sequence: CASSDTKSSLGRDRAACNQPQHF.

The rearrangement uses TRBV11-2 and TRBJ2-1, with 7 bases identical to TRBD2. CDR1 is SGHAT and CDR2 is FQNNGV in the germline V gene. Trimming took 5 bases from V and 10 from J; bases not matched to a gene: 8. The CDR3 spans 13 residues. The CDR3 sequence is CASSPGLEGEQFF. CDR3 sequence (DNA): TGTGCCAGCAGCCCCGGACTAGAAGGAGAGCAGTTCTTC.

This clonotype was seen ten or more times. This rearrangement joins TRBV12-3 or TRBV12-4 to TRBJ2-7; perhaps D is TRBD1 or TRBD2 (5 bases each). Trimming stripped 4 bases from V and 2 bases from J, with 9 bases between. The CDR3 is made up of 13 amino acids. In DNA form, the CDR3 reads TGTGCCAGCAGTTCCGGGACGCCCTACGAGCAGTACTTC. It specifies CASSSGTPYEQYF.

Worth noting for this clonotype: This may come from a read error, since a much larger clone is one base off. The CDR3 does not close with the conserved phenylalanine or tryptophan, likely indicating a read error. J is TRBJ2-1 and V is TRBV7-2; TRBD2 aligns across 7 bases. V trimming: 4 bases; J trimming: 12 bases; junction bases outside the gene matches: 3. The CDR3 is 11 amino acids. Per germline, CDR1 SGHTA and CDR2 FQGNSA. The DNA of the CDR3 is TGTGCCAGCAGCTCTAGCGGTTGGCAGTTCCTC. This sequence encodes CASSSSGWQFL.

This clonotype was seen a handful of times. The rearrangement joins TRBV7-2 to TRBJ2-1, with 7 bases fitting TRBD1. Trimming removed 5 bases from V and 10 bases from J; junction bases left unmatched: 8. The germline V gene has CDR1 SGHTA and CDR2 FQGNSA. The CDR3 loop spans 13 amino acids. CDR3 coding DNA: TGTGCCAGCAGCCCCCAGGGGGTCTGGGAGCAGTTCTTC. Its protein product is CASSPQGVWEQFF. The full variable domain, in which reference TRBV7-2 and TRBJ2-1 provide the parts outside the CDR3, is GAGVSQSPSNKVTEKGKDVELRCDPISGHTALYWYRQSLGQGLEFLIYFQGNSAPDKSGLPSDRFSAERTGGSVSTLTIQRTQQEDSAVYLCASSPQGVWEQFFGPGTRLTVL.

This clonotype was counted at least ten times. This chain uses TRBV11-2 with TRBJ2-1, with TRBD1 as a possible D gene (5 bases). V was pared by 2 bases and J by 9 bases, with 8 bases between. The CDR3 extends over 12 amino acids. CDR1 and CDR2 from the germline V gene are SGHAT and FQNNGV. CDR3 nucleotide sequence: TGTGCCAGCAGCTTACAGGGTCGTGAGCAGTTCTTC. Encoded protein: CASSLQGREQFF.

This clonotype was detected many times. This chain connects TRBV7-2 to TRBJ1-2, with D possibly matching TRBD1 (5 bases). Germline CDR1 reads SGHTA; CDR2 reads FQGNSA. This CDR3 has 16 residues. V was clipped by 5 bases and J by 6 bases, with 22 bases between them. This chain's CDR3 is CASSQTPTGRGDGYTF. As DNA, the CDR3 is TGTGCCAGCAGCCAAACCCCAACAGGTAGGGGCGATGGCTACACCTTC.

This clonotype was found a few times. The chain uses TRBV28 and TRBJ2-5; D not certain. Looked up from germline, CDR1 is MDHEN and CDR2 is SYDVKM. The CDR3 covers 11 residues. The V end was cut by 6 bases, the J end by 1 base, with 3 bases between. The CDR3 spells CASRTQETQYF. In nucleotides, the CDR3 is TGTGCCAGCAGGACCCAAGAGACCCAGTACTTC.

This clonotype has just a few counts. This chain links TRBV20-1 with TRBJ2-5; D is uncertain. Trimming took off 0 bases at V and 4 bases at J, with 9 bases between the two ends. The CDR3 runs 13 residues. From germline, CDR1 is DFQATT and CDR2 SNEGSKA (reference sequence). CDR3 sequence (DNA): TGCAGTGCTAGAGATCCCTTCCCAGAGACCCAGTACTTC. Residues: CSARDPFPETQYF.

This clonotype was observed at least ten times. The chain recombines TRBV28 with TRBJ1-2; D gene uncertain. The CDR3 has 12 amino acids. Germline V lookup: CDR1 MDHEN, CDR2 SYDVKM. Trimming took 7 bases from V and 7 from J, leaving 13 bases between them. The CDR3 nucleotides read TGTGCCAGCAAGCCGGCCCTACTTGGCTACACCTTC. The encoded protein is CASKPALLGYTF.

This clonotype came up many times. In nucleotides, the CDR3 is TGTGCCAGCAGCCAAGAATTAACTGGGGGCCGACACACCTTC. It yields the protein CASSQELTGGRHTF. This chain joins TRBV4-2 and TRBJ1-2, with D perhaps matching TRBD1 (6 bases). The CDR3 has 14 amino acids. V was shortened by 0 bases and J by 12 bases, with 17 bases between the two germline ends. The germline gives CDR1 LGHNA, CDR2 YNFKEQ.

This clonotype was found a few times. V and J are TRBV6-6 and TRBJ2-1; 9 positions agree with TRBD2. J was trimmed by 8 bases and V by 7 bases; bases with no gene match: 15. The CDR3 is made up of 16 amino acids. Germline V lookup: CDR1 MNHNY, CDR2 SVGAGI (reference sequence). CDR3 amino acids: CASTNSGGPIRDEQFF. CDR3 in DNA: TGTGCCAGCACTAATAGCGGGGGCCCTATTCGGGATGAGCAGTTCTTC.

This clonotype was detected many times. V and J are TRBV2 and TRBJ1-5; unclear D gene. Trimming removed 6 bases at V and 5 bases at J, with 11 bases between. CDR3 size: 13 residues. From germline, CDR1 is SNHLY and CDR2 FYNNEI. The CDR3, as DNA: TGTGCCAGCAGCGACTACCTGGATCAGCCCCAGCATTTT. This encodes CASSDYLDQPQHF.

This clonotype was counted many times. The chain has TRBV4-2 and TRBJ1-1; D remains ambiguous. V was shortened by 5 bases and J by 1 base, with 8 bases between the two germline ends. Germline loops: CDR1 LGHNA, CDR2 YNFKEQ. The CDR3 sequence is 13 residues long. The CDR3 DNA reads as TGTGCCAGCAGCAAAGCACAGAACACTGAAGCTTTCTTT. Protein sequence: CASSKAQNTEAFF.

In its sample, this clonotype was seen a few times. The V and J genes are TRBV2 and TRBJ2-2; the D gene is possibly TRBD1 (5 bases). CDR1 and CDR2 from the germline V gene are SNHLY and FYNNEI. The V gene lost 2 bases and the J gene lost 1 base, with 11 bases spanning the gap. There are 16 residues in the CDR3. CDR3 bases: TGTGCCAGCAGTGAACTGGACAAGGGGAACACCGGGGAGCTGTTTTTT. It specifies CASSELDKGNTGELFF.